The subject of this entry is one T cell receptor beta chain. The antigen remains undetermined. The data were obtained in a study of chemoradiotherapy in HPV16-positive cancers. Whole-study findings and limits: Non-HPV-specific T cells did not expand in tumors during treatment, whereas candidate HPV-specific clones and E7-related motifs did.

Method: immunoSEQ multiplex PCR; TCRdb's copy keeps in-frame clones and lacks some. This sample carries approximately 30,000 clones, roughly 92% of them seen once, and the ten largest clones take roughly 17%. The sequence derives from a human donor with HPV-associated anogenital cancer. The sequenced sample was blood, obtained from a patient who underwent chemoradiotherapy.

Here the CDR3 DNA reads TGCGCCAGCAGCCTGGGACAGGGCCTTTACACTGAAGCTTTCTTT. Translated: CASSLGQGLYTEAFF. The chain combines TRBV5-1 with TRBJ1-1; 9 bases are a match to TRBD1. Germline loops: CDR1 SGHRS, CDR2 YFSETQ. V lost 4 bases, J lost 3 bases, and 7 bases stayed unmatched. The CDR3 extends over 15 amino acids.